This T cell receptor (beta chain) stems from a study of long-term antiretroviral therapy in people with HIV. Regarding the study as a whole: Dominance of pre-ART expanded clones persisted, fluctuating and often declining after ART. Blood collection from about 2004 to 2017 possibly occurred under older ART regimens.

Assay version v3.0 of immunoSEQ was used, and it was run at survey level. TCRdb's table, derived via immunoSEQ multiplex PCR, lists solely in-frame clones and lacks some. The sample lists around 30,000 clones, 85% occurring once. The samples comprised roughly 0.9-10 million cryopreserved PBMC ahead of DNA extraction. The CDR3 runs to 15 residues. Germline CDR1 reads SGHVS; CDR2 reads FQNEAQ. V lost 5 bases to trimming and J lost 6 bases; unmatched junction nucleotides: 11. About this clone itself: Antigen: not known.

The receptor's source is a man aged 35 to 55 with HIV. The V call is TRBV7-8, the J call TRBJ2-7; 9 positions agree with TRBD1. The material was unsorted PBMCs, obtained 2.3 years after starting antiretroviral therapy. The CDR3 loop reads CASSGLRDRDSEQYF. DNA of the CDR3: TGTGCCAGCAGCGGCCTCCGGGACAGGGATTCCGAGCAGTACTTC.